The rows below give T cell receptor beta chains drawn from one sample of a study of T-cell memory formation after mild COVID-19. TCRdb re-called the 5' RACE reads through MiXCR, storing one row per CDR3 protein. The data show 300,000 to 400,000 distinct CDR3 sequences, with 10% to 15% seen just once and about a fifth held by the top ten. Sequences were obtained from PBMCs or a T cell subset sorted from them (not recorded which). The receptor set was obtained from a man aged 18 to 30 who had mild COVID-19 (a few samples of this study predate the infection). Cell type and time point are not known. Each CDR3 is given with its conserved first and last residue.

V: TRBV7-6; J: TRBJ2-1; CDR3: CASSLPPGQGHNEQFF
V: TRBV5-4; J: TRBJ2-2; CDR3: CASSPGLAGGSAGELFF
V: TRBV30; J: TRBJ1-1; CDR3: CAWSGTIGAFF
V: TRBV7-9; J: TRBJ1-2; CDR3: CASSFSGGGYTF
V: TRBV29-1; J: TRBJ2-4; CDR3: CSVAIPRDIQYF
V: TRBV6-1; J: TRBJ1-2; CDR3: CASSEQGAIYGYTF
V: TRBV7-2; J: TRBJ1-5; CDR3: CASRTVANSNQPQHF
V: TRBV4-3; J: TRBJ2-3; CDR3: CASSQDSRQGESTDTQYF
V: TRBV6-6; J: TRBJ2-7; CDR3: CASSPTRDRSYEQYF
V: TRBV29-1; J: TRBJ2-7; CDR3: CSAWGGQGDEQYF
V: TRBV20-1; J: TRBJ2-4; CDR3: CSASEGFAKNIQYF
V: TRBV5-1; J: TRBJ1-1; CDR3: CASSLEGQNTEAFF
V: TRBV6-2/TRBV6-3; J: TRBJ2-5; CDR3: CASSYSMETQYF
V: TRBV30; J: TRBJ1-1; CDR3: CAWSVLGPEAFF
V: TRBV4-2; J: TRBJ2-2; CDR3: CASSQDWTVTGELFF
V: TRBV6-2/TRBV6-3; J: TRBJ2-3; CDR3: CASSRPGLAGKDTQYF
V: TRBV5-1; J: TRBJ2-3; CDR3: CASTLQGPTDTQYF
V: TRBV6-5; J: TRBJ2-5; CDR3: CASSYSIGGREGQYF
V: TRBV6-2/TRBV6-3; J: TRBJ2-1; CDR3: CASSYTKTQVKQFF
V: TRBV7-3; J: TRBJ1-6; CDR3: CASSWRWDSPLHF
V: TRBV11-1; J: TRBJ2-4; CDR3: CASSYAGWGTKNIQYF
V: TRBV15; J: TRBJ1-2; CDR3: CATSRGQGKGYTF
V: TRBV7-9; J: TRBJ1-2; CDR3: CAGRGEDGYTF
V: TRBV7-8; J: TRBJ1-1; CDR3: CASRRTYSWGTEAFF
V: TRBV7-2; J: TRBJ2-3; CDR3: CASSLSSSLATDTQYF
V: TRBV5-1; J: TRBJ2-7; CDR3: CASSFSTTYEQYF
V: TRBV7-6; J: TRBJ2-1; CDR3: CASSQERGGTSNEQFF
V: TRBV30; J: TRBJ2-2; CDR3: CAWSDRGQGAGELFF
V: TRBV5-1; J: TRBJ2-1; CDR3: CASYFMAGQGDNEQFF
V: TRBV6-5; J: TRBJ2-7; CDR3: CASSYRQGTHEQYF
V: TRBV6-1; J: TRBJ2-5; CDR3: CASSEHGSQETQYF
V: TRBV12-3/TRBV12-4; J: TRBJ2-3; CDR3: CATGDYLTDTQYF
V: TRBV7-2; J: TRBJ2-3; CDR3: CASSLAAGGDTDTQYF
V: TRBV5-1; J: TRBJ2-1; CDR3: CASSRDRALNEQFF
V: TRBV20-1; J: TRBJ1-1; CDR3: CSAAPGQSNTEAFF
V: TRBV4-3; J: TRBJ2-3; CDR3: CASSQGPASGYADTQYF
V: TRBV6-2/TRBV6-3; J: TRBJ1-1; CDR3: CASSYSGRAEAFF
V: TRBV20-1; J: TRBJ1-5; CDR3: CSAAESGNQPQHF
V: TRBV20-1; J: TRBJ1-3; CDR3: CSARAAILSGNTIYF
V: TRBV11-2; J: TRBJ2-5; CDR3: CASSSPGIQETQYF
V: TRBV7-3; J: TRBJ2-3; CDR3: CASSTWGSGDTQYF
V: TRBV4-2; J: TRBJ2-1; CDR3: CASSQDLAGGPGQFF
V: TRBV10-3; J: TRBJ1-1; CDR3: CAISSRENTEAFF
V: TRBV7-2; J: TRBJ2-2; CDR3: CASGVGWGAGELFF
V: TRBV6-2/TRBV6-3; J: TRBJ2-3; CDR3: CASRPPRNTDTQYF
V: TRBV27; J: TRBJ2-7; CDR3: CASGGDSLEQYF